This entry is about one TCR beta chain. Measured with immunoSEQ multiplex PCR; TCRdb has only the in-frame clones, and not every one. This sample has 88,000 or so clones, with about 80% found just once. This entry comes from a study of blood T cell repertoires in COVID-19. At the level of the study: Sites across the United States, Italy and Spain contributed samples from acute and convalescent COVID-19. Sample material is recorded as cDNA or gDNA derived from T cells, B-cell-depleted T cells, or PBMCs.

This CDR3 has 15 residues. The germline V gene has CDR1 MNHEY and CDR2 SVGAGI. V lost 6 bases and J lost 2; bases outside the gene matches: 7. The sample comprised peripheral blood. The receptor comes from an elderly man with acute or convalescent COVID-19. V and J are TRBV6-5 and TRBJ2-7; TRBD2 matches at 10 bases. The CDR3 DNA sequence: TGTGCCAGCAGCATAGCGGGGGGCCCCCCCTACGAGCAGTACTTC. Protein sequence: CASSIAGGPPYEQYF.